This T cell receptor beta chain originates from a study of cytomegalovirus exposure and HLA in healthy donors. Whole-study findings and limits: In a later analysis, common viral pathogens appeared linked to several of the most significant clusters. Later, TCR association rates were found to vary by HLA locus, highest for DRB1 and lowest for HLA-C. The study listed around 150 cytomegalovirus-associated TCR beta chains.

V dropped 0 bases and J dropped 8; count of bases not matched to a gene: 4. The CDR3 has 16 amino acids. Germline assignment: CDR1 MNHEY and CDR2 SVGAGI. PCR involved 60 Vbeta and 13 Jbeta primers. Repertoires were generated with immunoSEQ multiplex PCR, while TCRdb's copy carries only in-frame clones and drops some. The table records 120,000 or so clones, around four fifths of them present only once. Of note for this clone: Its specificity is not known.

The clonotype originates from a man between 40 and 49 years old in good health and CMV-seronegative. V is TRBV6-5 and J is TRBJ1-6, with 10 bases that match TRBD1. The source material was PBMCs. CDR3 nucleotides: TGTGCCAGCAGTTACTCGCCCGGGACAGGGGATTCACCCCTCCACTTT. It yields the protein CASSYSPGTGDSPLHF.